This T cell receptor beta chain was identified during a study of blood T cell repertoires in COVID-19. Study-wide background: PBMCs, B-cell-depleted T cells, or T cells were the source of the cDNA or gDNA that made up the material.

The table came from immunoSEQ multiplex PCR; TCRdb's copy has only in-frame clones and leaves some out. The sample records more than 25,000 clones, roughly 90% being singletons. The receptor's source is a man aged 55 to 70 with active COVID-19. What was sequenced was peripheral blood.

DNA for the CDR3: TGTGCCAGCTCACCTGGGCGGACACCCAGGAACACCGGGGAGCTGTTTTTT. This gives the protein CASSPGRTPRNTGELFF. This chain uses TRBV18 with TRBJ2-2; D may be TRBD1 (5 bases). The CDR3 runs 17 residues. Germline CDR1 reads KGHSH; CDR2 reads LQKENI. Trimming removed 3 bases from V and 1 base from J, with 15 bases in between.